This is a list of T cell receptor beta chains from one sample in a study of type 1 and type 2 diabetes patients. TCRdb reprocessed the multiplex PCR reads via MiXCR and lists one record per CDR3 protein. Of 280,000 or so distinct CDR3 sequences in the sample, 47% were seen once. Sequences were obtained from peripheral blood mononuclear cells (PBMCs). The receptor source for this set is a man younger than 35 with type 2 diabetes. CDR3s include the opening cysteine and the closing phenylalanine or tryptophan. D genes are given only for firm matches. Clone size, where shown, is once, few, many, or a class for clones that have expanded.

J gene | D gene | clone size | V gene | CDR3 protein | CDR3 DNA
TRBJ1-5 | NA | NA | TRBV28 | CASSFYREGGHSNQPQHF | TGTGCCAGCAGTTTCTACAGGGAAGGCGGTCATAGCAATCAGCCCCAGCATTTT
TRBJ2-2 | NA | NA | TRBV10-1 | CATATGGDTGELFF | TGCGCCACCGCGACAGGAGGGGACACCGGGGAGCTGTTTTTT
TRBJ2-5 | NA | NA | TRBV20-1 | CSASGLVDQETQYF | TGCAGTGCTAGTGGGCTAGTGGACCAAGAGACCCAGTACTTC
TRBJ2-7 | TRBD2 | NA | TRBV4-1 | CASSQVAGEYEQYF | TGCGCCAGCAGCCAAGTAGCGGGAGAGTACGAGCAGTACTTC
TRBJ1-6 | TRBD1 | NA | TRBV6-5 | CASSYGQGVYSPLHF | TGTGCCAGCAGTTACGGACAGGGGGTTTATTCACCCCTCCACTTT
TRBJ2-2 | NA | NA | TRBV19 | CASSGGLNTGELFF | TGTGCCAGTAGCGGGGGCCTAAACACCGGGGAGCTGTTTTTT
TRBJ1-6 | TRBD1 | few | TRBV9 | CASSVEGRTGANSPLHF | TGTGCCAGCAGCGTAGAGGGGAGGACAGGGGCCAATTCACCCCTCCACTTT
TRBJ2-7 | NA | few | TRBV5-1 | CASSLVVGFYEQYF | TGCGCCAGCAGCTTGGTGGTGGGGTTCTACGAGCAGTACTTC
TRBJ2-3 | TRBD1 | NA | TRBV28 | CASSPGQGGKDTQYF | TGTGCCAGCAGCCCGGGACAGGGTGGAAAGGATACGCAGTATTTT
TRBJ1-6 | NA | few | TRBV10-1 | CASSDQGRNSPLHF | TGCGCCAGCAGTGATCAGGGCAGGAATTCACCCCTCCACTTT
TRBJ1-6 | NA | NA | TRBV2 | CASGVTSSYNSPLHF | TGTGCCAGCGGGGTAACGAGCTCCTATAATTCACCCCTCCACTTT
TRBJ2-7 | NA | NA | TRBV7-8 | CASKLLPDRFYEQYF | TGTGCCAGCAAGTTACTACCGGACCGCTTCTACGAGCAGTACTTC
TRBJ2-7 | NA | NA | TRBV19 | CASSIGGITHEQYF | TGTGCCAGTAGTATTGGGGGAATAACCCACGAGCAGTACTTC
TRBJ2-7 | NA | few | TRBV27 | CASSFGKNYEQYF | TGTGCCAGCAGTTTTGGGAAAAACTACGAGCAGTACTTC
TRBJ2-7 | NA | NA | TRBV28 | CASSWQDSYEQYF | TGTGCCAGCAGTTGGCAGGACTCCTACGAGCAGTACTTC
TRBJ2-3 | TRBD1 | NA | TRBV7-6 | CASSDGQGRTDTQYF | TGTGCCAGCAGCGACGGACAGGGCCGCACAGATACGCAGTATTTT
TRBJ1-5 | TRBD1 | NA | TRBV12-3/TRBV12-4 | CASSFRGQGFQPQHF | TGTGCCAGCAGTTTTAGGGGACAGGGTTTTCAGCCCCAGCATTTT
TRBJ2-7 | NA | NA | TRBV15 | CATSREAGSYEQYF | TGTGCCACCAGCAGAGAGGCGGGTTCCTACGAGCAGTACTTC
TRBJ2-3 | NA | few | TRBV7-2 | CASSLIASTDTQYF | TGTGCCAGCAGCTTAATTGCTAGCACAGATACGCAGTATTTT
TRBJ2-7 | TRBD1 | NA | TRBV5-1 | CASSLGTGTPTF | TGCGCCAGCAGCTTGGGGACAGGAACACCTACCTTC
TRBJ2-5 | NA | few | TRBV7-3 | CASSLVGPGETQYF | TGTGCCAGCAGCTTAGTCGGGCCCGGGGAGACCCAGTACTTC
TRBJ1-6 | TRBD1 | NA | TRBV7-2 | CASSEQGGNSPLHF | TGTGCCAGCAGCGAACAGGGGGGGAATTCACCCCTCCACTTT
TRBJ1-4 | TRBD1 | NA | TRBV29-1 | CSARPGTGDEKLFF | TGCAGCGCACGTCCCGGGACAGGGGATGAAAAACTGTTTTTT
TRBJ2-5 | NA | few | TRBV6-2/TRBV6-3 | CASSFGERQLQTQYF | TGTGCCAGCAGTTTTGGGGAAAGGCAGTTACAGACCCAGTACTTC
TRBJ1-2 | NA | NA | TRBV5-1 | CASSLAGRSGYTF | TGCGCCAGCAGCTTGGCGGGACGCTCTGGCTACACCTTC
TRBJ1-5 | TRBD1 | NA | TRBV15 | CATSRDRTGNQPQHF | TGTGCCACCAGCAGAGATAGGACAGGAAATCAGCCCCAGCATTTT
TRBJ2-7 | NA | NA | TRBV20-1 | CSARVQESVYEQYF | TGCAGTGCTAGAGTACAGGAGTCGGTTTACGAGCAGTACTTC
TRBJ2-7 | NA | NA | TRBV7-7 | CASSLALGSSYEQYF | TGTGCTAGCAGCTTAGCTCTTGGGAGCTCCTACGAGCAGTACTTC
TRBJ2-7 | NA | NA | TRBV12-3/TRBV12-4 | CASSLRGGYNEQYF | TGTGCCAGCTCCTTAAGGGGGGGGTACAACGAGCAGTACTTC
TRBJ2-2 | NA | NA | TRBV7-8 | CASSNGYANTGELFF | TGTGCCAGTAGTAATGGCTACGCGAACACCGGGGAGCTGTTTTTT
TRBJ1-1 | NA | NA | TRBV20-1 | CSARDAGMGANTEAFF | TGCAGTGCTAGAGATGCGGGTATGGGGGCGAACACTGAAGCTTTCTTT
TRBJ1-1 | NA | NA | TRBV20-1 | CRATDRPAEAFF | TGCCGTGCCACCGACAGGCCCGCTGAAGCTTTCTTT
TRBJ1-6 | TRBD1 | NA | TRBV30 | CAFGTALFTPLHF | TGTGCCTTTGGGACAGCCCTTTTTACACCCCTCCACTTT
TRBJ2-7 | TRBD2 | NA | TRBV20-1 | CSARTSSTYEQYF | TGCAGTGCCCGGACTAGCAGTACCTACGAGCAGTACTTC
TRBJ2-5 | NA | NA | TRBV20-1 | CSARRGMETQYF | TGCAGTGCTAGAAGGGGGATGGAGACCCAGTACTTC
TRBJ1-2 | NA | few | TRBV29-1 | CSVGVRANYGYTF | TGCAGCGTTGGCGTCCGAGCTAACTATGGCTACACCTTC
TRBJ2-5 | NA | NA | TRBV20-1 | CSARGSAETQYF | TGCAGTGCTAGAGGGAGCGCGGAGACCCAGTACTTC
TRBJ2-2 | TRBD2 | NA | TRBV19 | CASSLRGLAGASGELFF | TGTGCCAGTAGTCTACGGGGACTAGCGGGAGCAAGCGGGGAGCTGTTTTTT
TRBJ2-7 | NA | NA | TRBV10-3 | CASSPWEAPTYEQYF | TGTGCCAGCAGCCCGTGGGAGGCCCCTACCTACGAGCAGTACTTC
TRBJ1-2 | NA | NA | TRBV12-3/TRBV12-4 | CASSIGGGAVDYGYTF | TGTGCCAGCAGTATCGGGGGAGGGGCTGTGGACTATGGCTACACCTTC
TRBJ1-6 | NA | NA | TRBV7-3 | CASSSQGNLPLHF | TGTGCCAGCAGCTCGCAGGGGAATTTACCCCTCCACTTT
TRBJ1-1 | NA | NA | TRBV19 | CASSTGESNTEAFF | TGTGCCAGTAGTACTGGGGAGAGCAACACTGAAGCTTTCTTT
TRBJ2-7 | NA | NA | TRBV12-3/TRBV12-4 | CASGDLYEQYF | TGTGCCTCAGGGGACCTTTACGAGCAGTACTTC
TRBJ2-2 | NA | few | TRBV19 | CASSMSVNTGELFF | TGTGCCAGTAGTATGTCTGTGAACACCGGGGAGCTGTTTTTT
TRBJ1-1 | NA | NA | TRBV5-1 | CASSRETGANTETFF | TGCGCCAGCAGCAGGGAGACAGGAGCGAACACTGAAACTTTCTTT
TRBJ1-6 | NA | NA | TRBV7-8 | CASSLAGSDSSSYNSPLHF | TGTGCCAGCAGCTTAGCGGGGAGCGACAGTAGCTCCTATAATTCACCCCTCCACTTT
TRBJ2-7 | NA | NA | TRBV6-1 | CASSGLHEQYF | TGTGCCAGCAGTGGTTTACACGAGCAGTACTTC
TRBJ2-1 | NA | NA | TRBV7-2 | CASRQGTDEQFF | TGTGCCAGCAGACAGGGTACGGACGAGCAGTTCTTC
TRBJ1-1 | NA | few | TRBV7-8 | CASSLKPGYSNTKAFF | TGTGCCAGCAGCCTTAAACCGGGATATTCGAACACTAAAGCTTTCTTT
TRBJ1-1 | NA | NA | TRBV12-3/TRBV12-4 | CASSDMGGQRNTEAFF | TGTGCCAGCAGTGATATGGGTGGACAGCGGAACACTGAAGCTTTCTTT
TRBJ1-1 | NA | NA | TRBV7-8 | CASSFGVSEAFF | TGTGCCAGCAGCTTCGGGGTATCTGAAGCTTTCTTT
TRBJ2-6 | NA | many | TRBV7-8 | CASSSRRRATGANVLTF | TGTGCCAGCAGCTCTCGGCGTAGGGCGACTGGGGCCAACGTCCTGACTTTC
TRBJ2-7 | NA | few | TRBV9 | CASSGPESYEQYF | TGTGCCAGCAGCGGACCCGAGTCCTACGAGCAGTACTTC
TRBJ2-7 | TRBD1 | NA | TRBV25-1 | CASSDGDRGHEQYF | TGTGCCAGCAGTGACGGGGACAGGGGCCACGAGCAGTACTTC
TRBJ2-5 | NA | NA | TRBV7-9 | CASSLDFGPETQYF | TGTGCCAGCAGCTTGGACTTCGGCCCAGAGACCCAGTACTTC
TRBJ1-1 | NA | NA | TRBV15 | CATSRRVLNTEAFF | TGTGCCACCAGCCGTAGGGTTCTTAACACTGAAGCTTTCTTT
TRBJ2-7 | NA | NA | TRBV10-1 | CASSPGPRYEQYF | TGCGCCAGCAGCCCGGGCCCTCGCTACGAGCAGTACTTC
TRBJ2-7 | NA | few | TRBV13 | CASSSSREVDEQYF | TGTGCCAGCAGCTCCTCCAGGGAAGTTGACGAGCAGTACTTC
TRBJ1-4 | TRBD1 | NA | TRBV27 | CASSRTGLNEKLFF | TGTGCCAGCAGTCGGACAGGCCTAAATGAAAAACTGTTTTTT